This T cell receptor (beta chain) stems from a study of blood T cells in healthy people across ages. Concerning this clonotype: Its specificity is not known.

Combining a sample-barcoded 5' primer with a J-beta primer mix, a second PCR ran for about 7 to 12 cycles. TCRdb reprocessed the 5' RACE reads with MiXCR, giving one entry per CDR3 protein. The sample lists about 970,000 distinct CDR3 sequences, roughly 51% seen once, with about 20% in the top ten. The CDR3 length is 22 residues. Germline assignment: CDR1 ENHRY and CDR2 SYGVKD. V trimming: 3 bases; J trimming: 6 bases; junction bases outside the gene matches: 23. Findings of the study overall: Diversity estimated from one million T cells was considered an underestimate. Strong correlation existed between TCR beta diversity and naive T cell percentage. Long-lived donors carried more naive CD4+ cells and greater diversity than aged donors.

This TCR was sampled from a woman in her sixties or seventies in good health. Source material: blood. The J gene is TRBJ2-1, the V gene TRBV10-3, with TRBD2 identical over 13 bases. Here the CDR3 reads CAISDTLSGLAGVKGTGNEQFF. The CDR3 DNA reads as TGTGCCATCAGTGACACCCTTTCTGGACTAGCGGGAGTTAAAGGTACGGGCAATGAGCAGTTCTTC.